This T cell receptor (beta chain) was recovered during a study of blood T cell repertoires in COVID-19. Study-wide background: Samples came from the United States, Italy and Spain, spanning acute and convalescent COVID-19. From T cells, B-cell-depleted T cells, or PBMCs came the material, which was cDNA or gDNA.

The CDR3 extends over 14 amino acids. The V and J ends lost 5 bases and 3 bases, in that order; junction bases with no gene match: 6. CDR1 is MNHEY, CDR2 SMNVEV, per germline (reference sequence). Authors' methods: Amplification of reference gene primers was used by the study to estimate nucleated cell counts. TCRdb's table, derived via immunoSEQ multiplex PCR, lists solely in-frame clones and lacks some. The DNA gave D and trimming, while V, J and clone size come from that table. The profile shows around 71,000 clones, roughly 80% of them singletons. The origin of this receptor is a man in his 70s with acute or convalescent COVID-19. The chain uses TRBV27 and TRBJ2-7; 8 bases fit TRBD2. Input material: peripheral blood. The CDR3 reads CASSPGTSVYEQYF. The CDR3 DNA reads as TGTGCCAGCAGTCCCGGGACTAGTGTCTACGAGCAGTACTTC.